The clone carrying this T cell receptor beta chain was recorded a few times. Primed by a sample-barcoded 5' primer and a J-beta primer mix, a second PCR proceeded for about 6 to 11 cycles. TCRdb reprocessed the 5' RACE reads with MiXCR, giving one entry per CDR3 protein. This table holds approximately 850,000 distinct CDR3 sequences, under 45% found once. This sample was taken from a study of blood T cells in healthy people across ages. The germline gives CDR1 SGHDT, CDR2 YYEEEE. This CDR3 is 16 amino acids long. V lost 4 bases to trimming and J lost 5 bases, with 19 bases between them. Sample: blood. The clonotype comes from a man in his 60s in good health. The chain uses TRBV5-6 and TRBJ2-1; D may be TRBD1 (6 bases). The CDR3 DNA reads TGTGCCAGCAGCGTTCCGGGACATTCTGAGGACAATGAGCAGTTCTTC. Amino acid sequence: CASSVPGHSEDNEQFF.